These 24 T cell receptor beta chains were all obtained from the same sample, sequenced in a study of T cells in Graves' hyperthyroidism and ophthalmopathy. TCR beta CDR3 regions were amplified from RNA transcripts. HTBI primers were used for first-round RT-PCR of the TCR CDR3. TCRdb passed the multiplex PCR reads through MiXCR, listing each CDR3 protein once. The sample includes roughly 500,000 distinct CDR3 sequences, 20% to 25% seen only once; the top ten take 45% to 50%. The sequenced material came from blood. These receptors came from a woman between 65 and 79 years old with Graves' ophthalmopathy.

The chain combines TRBV15 with TRBJ2-5, with no clear D. The ends were cut back, 7 bases at V and 0 bases at J, with 12 bases in the middle. Germline assignment: CDR1 LNHNV and CDR2 YYDKDF (reference sequence). This CDR3 contains 14 residues. The CDR3 nucleotides are TGTGCCACCACCGCAACTGCGAACCAAGAGACCCAGTACTTC. Translation: CATTATANQETQYF.

The J gene is TRBJ2-2, the V gene TRBV20-1; TRBD1 might be the D (6 bases). The CDR3 runs 15 residues. Germline V gene sequence: CDR1 DFQATT, CDR2 SNEGSKA (reference sequence). The V end was cut by 0 bases, the J end by 2 bases, with 10 bases between. CDR3 loop: CSARDGTLNTGELFF. DNA for the CDR3: TGCAGTGCTAGAGATGGGACATTAAACACCGGGGAGCTGTTTTTT.

V is TRBV10-3 and J is TRBJ1-2; D gene unclear. CDR1 and CDR2 (germline): ENHRY, SYGVKD. CDR3 length equals 14 residues. The ends were cut back, 3 bases at V and 2 bases at J, with 10 bases in the middle. The CDR3 DNA follows: TGTGCCATCAGTGATCAGAGTTCCAACTATGGCTACACCTTC. Translated: CAISDQSSNYGYTF.

This clonotype was picked up many times. V gene TRBV28 combines with J gene TRBJ2-3, with D perhaps given as TRBD1 or TRBD2 (5 bases each). Germline CDR1 reads MDHEN; CDR2 reads SYDVKM. Trimming pared 5 bases from V and 5 bases from J, leaving 23 bases between. The CDR3 extends over 17 amino acids. CDR3 sequence reads: CASSIWTARGVGDTQYF. The DNA of the CDR3 is TGTGCCAGCAGTATCTGGACTGCTAGGGGAGTCGGAGATACGCAGTATTTT.

The chain recombines TRBV10-1 with TRBJ2-2, with TRBD2 matching 12 bases. This CDR3 has 16 residues. The germline CDR1 and CDR2 sequences are WNHNN and SYGVQD (reference sequence). The V and J ends lost 4 bases and 3 bases, in that order; junction bases with no gene match: 3. The CDR3: CASSARLAGDTGELFF. CDR3 nucleotides: TGCGCCAGCAGTGCCCGACTAGCGGGAGACACCGGGGAGCTGTTTTTT.

The DNA for the CDR3 is TGCGCCAGCAGCACGGGACAGGGGGAATTAGCTGAAGCTTTCTTT. Translating it yields CASSTGQGELAEAFF. The chain uses TRBV5-1 and TRBJ1-1, with 11 bases that match TRBD1. The germline CDR1 and CDR2 sequences are SGHRS and YFSETQ. There are 15 residues in the CDR3. Trimming cost V 4 bases and J 6 bases; bases outside gene matches: 8.

This clonotype turned up a few times. The chain links TRBV29-1 to TRBJ2-1, with TRBD2 matching 9 bases. The V segment lost 7 bases and the J segment 9 bases; nucleotides outside the gene matches: 16. Germline V gene data show CDR1 as SQVTM and CDR2 as ANQGSEA. The CDR3 extends over 15 amino acids. This chain's CDR3 is CSALPRAGLASEQFF. In DNA, the CDR3 is TGCAGCGCCCTACCCCGTGCGGGACTAGCAAGTGAGCAGTTCTTC.

The chain has TRBV5-1 and TRBJ1-1; possibly TRBD1 for D (5 bases). The V end lost 5 bases, the J end lost 1 base, and 12 bases lay between the germline ends. The CDR3 runs to 14 residues. Germline loops: CDR1 SGHRS, CDR2 YFSETQ. CDR3: CASRFDSKNTEAFF. For the CDR3, the DNA is TGCGCCAGCAGATTTGACAGTAAGAACACTGAAGCTTTCTTT.

The rearrangement links TRBV7-2 to TRBJ1-6; 7 bases map to TRBD1. Trimming cost V 5 bases and J 0 bases; bases outside gene matches: 4. Germline lookup yields CDR1 SGHTA and CDR2 FQGNSA. This CDR3 is built from 16 residues. The CDR3 DNA reads TGTGCCAGCAGCCTACAGGGGAACTCCTATAATTCACCCCTCCACTTT. This codes for CASSLQGNSYNSPLHF.

V usage is TRBV4-1 and J usage is TRBJ2-7; perhaps TRBD1 as D (5 bases). The CDR3 is 13 residues long. V dropped 1 base and J dropped 6 bases, with 10 bases sitting between them. Per germline, CDR1 MGHRA and CDR2 YSYEKL. CDR3 coding DNA: TGCGCCAGCAGCCAAGCCCAGGGAAGCGAGCAGTACTTC. Translation gives CASSQAQGSEQYF.

This clonotype has just a few counts. The chain recombines TRBV7-2 with TRBJ2-3; no definite D call. There are 15 residues in the CDR3. V lost 1 base to trimming and J lost 1 base, with 9 bases between them. Germline CDR1 reads SGHTA; CDR2 reads FQGNSA. The chain's CDR3 is CASSLGSARTDTQYF. The DNA for the CDR3 is TGTGCCAGCAGCTTAGGTTCAGCGCGCACAGATACGCAGTATTTT. The whole variable domain, filled in from reference TRBV7-2 and TRBJ2-3, reads GAGVSQSPSNKVTEKGKDVELRCDPISGHTALYWYRQSLGQGLEFLIYFQGNSAPDKSGLPSDRFSAERTGGSVSTLTIQRTQQEDSAVYLCASSLGSARTDTQYFGPGTRLTVL.

This clonotype was observed a handful of times. J is TRBJ2-1 and V is TRBV10-3; 8 bases are shared with TRBD2. CDR1 and CDR2 from the germline V gene are ENHRY and SYGVKD. V shed 9 bases and J 4 bases; nucleotides not matched to a gene: 8. This CDR3 region has 14 residues. CDR3 residues: CAIQSGREYNEQFF. The CDR3 coding sequence is TGTGCCATTCAAAGCGGGAGAGAATACAATGAGCAGTTCTTC.

V and J are TRBV19 and TRBJ2-2; tentative D call: TRBD1 (6 bases). CDR1 and CDR2 (germline): LNHDA, SQIVND (reference sequence). This CDR3 is 16 amino acids long. The V and J ends lost 3 bases and 4 bases respectively, with 15 bases between them. CDR3 sequence (DNA): TGTGCCAGTAGTATCAGGGGCCCGGCGGGCACCGGGGAGCTGTTTTTT. This translates into CASSIRGPAGTGELFF.

The chain uses TRBV10-3 and TRBJ2-7, with no clear D. The V gene's germline CDR1 is ENHRY and CDR2 SYGVKD. The V end was cut by 10 bases, the J end by 1 base, with 8 bases between. The CDR3 has 11 residues. CDR3 coding DNA: TGTGCCACCCGAAGGTCCTACGAGCAGTACTTC. Translating gives CATRRSYEQYF.

The rearrangement links TRBV19 to TRBJ2-1; 7 nucleotides line up with TRBD2. CDR1 is LNHDA, CDR2 SQIVND, per germline (reference sequence). J was trimmed by 0 bases and V by 0 bases; bases with no gene match: 11. The CDR3 runs to 19 residues. This chain's CDR3 is CASSIDGHPSGVSYNEQFF. The CDR3 DNA is TGTGCCAGTAGTATAGACGGCCACCCCAGCGGGGTCTCCTACAATGAGCAGTTCTTC.

V gene TRBV10-1 combines with J gene TRBJ1-2; 9 bases fit TRBD1. V shed 11 bases, J shed 3 bases, and the junction held 10 bases outside the gene matches. CDR1 is WNHNN and CDR2 is SYGVQD in the germline V gene (reference sequence). The CDR3 contains 14 residues. This CDR3 is CADGGTGRHYGYTF. The CDR3 DNA is TGCGCCGACGGCGGGACAGGGAGGCACTATGGCTACACCTTC.

This clonotype was seen more than once but under ten times. The gene calls are TRBV30 and TRBJ1-1; 10 nucleotides match TRBD1. With V trimmed by 3 bases and J by 6 bases, 10 bases remained unmatched. The CDR3 extends over 15 amino acids. Germline values: CDR1 GTSNPN, CDR2 SVGIG (reference sequence). The CDR3 spells CAWRNRLGTGAEAFF. The CDR3 coding sequence is TGTGCCTGGAGGAATCGATTGGGGACAGGGGCTGAAGCTTTCTTT.

This chain connects TRBV6-2 or TRBV6-3 to TRBJ1-1, with 7 nucleotides matching TRBD1. The J segment lost 8 bases and the V segment lost 8 bases, leaving 5 bases of the junction unmatched. Per the germline V gene, CDR1 is MNHEY and CDR2 is SVGEGT. The CDR3 has 11 residues. The CDR3 is CASRDRQEAFF. The CDR3 coding sequence is TGTGCCAGCCGGGACAGACAAGAAGCTTTCTTT.

This clonotype appeared a few times. The CDR3 nucleotides read TGTGCCAGCAGTGACAGGGGGCTTAAGCCCCAGCATTTT. Translation: CASSDRGLKPQHF. The gene calls are TRBV6-1 and TRBJ1-5; 8 bases match TRBD1. CDR1 MNHNS and CDR2 SASEGT come from the germline V gene. There are 13 residues in the CDR3. The V and J ends lost 3 bases and 8 bases, in that order; junction bases with no gene match: 3.

This sequence joins TRBV7-3 and TRBJ2-1; 8 positions agree with TRBD2. CDR3 length: 14 residues. V gave up 5 bases and J gave up 4 bases; unmatched junction bases: 4. The V gene's germline CDR1 is SGHTA and CDR2 FQGTGA. CDR3 nucleotides: TGTGCCAGCAGCCGACGGGAGGGGTACAATGAGCAGTTCTTC. Protein product: CASSRREGYNEQFF.

The rearrangement uses TRBV30 and TRBJ1-2; no definite D call. CDR1 is GTSNPN, CDR2 SVGIG, per germline (reference sequence). The CDR3 runs 15 residues. V was pared by 2 bases and J by 0 bases, with 13 bases between. In nucleotides, the CDR3 is TGTGCCTGGAGTCCATCCATACTTCCTAACTATGGCTACACCTTC. This encodes CAWSPSILPNYGYTF.

The chain employs TRBV7-2 and TRBJ2-2; 14 bases agree with TRBD2. There are 17 residues in the CDR3. Germline loops: CDR1 SGHTA, CDR2 FQGNSA. V trimming: 4 bases; J trimming: 2 bases; junction bases outside the gene matches: 3. The CDR3 here is CASSSGTSGSNTGELFF. In DNA form, the CDR3 reads TGTGCCAGCAGCTCAGGGACTAGCGGGAGTAACACCGGGGAGCTGTTTTTT.

There are a few counts of this clonotype. V gene TRBV6-1 combines with J gene TRBJ2-7; 7 bases fit TRBD1. V shed 7 bases and J 7 bases; nucleotides not matched to a gene: 16. The CDR3 is 15 amino acids. The germline gives CDR1 MNHNS, CDR2 SASEGT. The CDR3 here is CASTDRRQGPKEQYF. CDR3 DNA sequence: TGTGCCAGCACCGATAGGAGACAGGGACCTAAAGAGCAGTACTTC.

As concerns this clonotype: One junction end does not reproduce the germline sequence, and a read error may be involved. The V call is TRBV7-7, the J call TRBJ2-1, with 8 positions matching TRBD1. The CDR3 covers 15 residues. The germline CDR1 and CDR2 sequences are SSHAT and FNYEAQ (reference sequence). The DNA of the CDR3 is TGTGCTAGCAGCCGGGGACAGGTAGGCTACAATGAGCAGTTCTTC. As protein: CASSRGQVGYNEQFF. Variable domain in full (rest from reference TRBV7-7 and TRBJ2-1): GAGVSQSPRYKVTKRGQDVTLRCDPISSHATLYWYQQALGQGPEFLTYFNYEAQPDKSGLPSDRFSAERPEGSISTLTIQRTEQRDSAMYRCASSRGQVGYNEQFFGPGTRLTVL.